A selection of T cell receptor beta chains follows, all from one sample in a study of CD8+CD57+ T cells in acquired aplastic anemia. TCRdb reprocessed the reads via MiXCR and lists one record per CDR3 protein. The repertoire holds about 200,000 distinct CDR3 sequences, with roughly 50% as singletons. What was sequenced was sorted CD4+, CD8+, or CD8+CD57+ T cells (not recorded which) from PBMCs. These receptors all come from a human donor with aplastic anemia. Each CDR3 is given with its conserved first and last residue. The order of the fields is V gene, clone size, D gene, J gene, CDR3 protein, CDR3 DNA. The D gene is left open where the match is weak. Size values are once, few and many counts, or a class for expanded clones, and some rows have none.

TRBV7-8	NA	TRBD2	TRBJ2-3	CASSLGLASDTQYF	TGTGCCAGCAGCTTAGGACTAGCCTCAGATACGCAGTATTTT
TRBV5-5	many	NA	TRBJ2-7	CASSLQRYEQYF	TGTGCCAGCAGCTTGCAGAGGTACGAGCAGTACTTC
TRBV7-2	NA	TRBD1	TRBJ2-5	CASSFGTGETQYF	TGTGCCAGCAGCTTCGGGACAGGGGAGACCCAGTACTTC
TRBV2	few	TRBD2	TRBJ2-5	CAGVRERGGRETQYF	TGTGCCGGCGTGCGGGAGCGGGGGGGCCGAGAGACCCAGTACTTC
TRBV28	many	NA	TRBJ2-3	CASCRANTDTQYF	TGTGCCAGCTGCAGGGCCAACACAGATACGCAGTATTTT
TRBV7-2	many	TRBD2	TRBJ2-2	CASSSSGVRRTGELFF	TGTGCCAGCAGCTCTAGCGGGGTTCGTCGGACCGGGGAGCTGTTTTTT
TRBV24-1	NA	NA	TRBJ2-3	CATSDFASEGTDTQYF	TGTGCCACCAGTGATTTTGCTAGCGAAGGCACAGATACGCAGTATTTT
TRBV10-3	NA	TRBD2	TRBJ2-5	CAIRSGGEGTQYF	TGTGCCATCAGAAGCGGGGGGGAGGGGACCCAGTACTTC
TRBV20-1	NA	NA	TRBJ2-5	CSARNPQGGETQYF	TGCAGTGCTAGAAACCCACAGGGAGGGGAGACCCAGTACTTC
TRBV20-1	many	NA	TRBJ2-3	CSARGWGGSTDTQYF	TGCAGTGCTAGAGGCTGGGGGGGCAGCACAGATACGCAGTATTTT
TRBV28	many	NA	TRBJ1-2	CASHSSGEHGYTF	TGTGCCAGCCATTCGTCGGGGGAGCATGGCTACACCTTC
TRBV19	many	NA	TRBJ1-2	CASSRQRSWQRDGYTF	TGTGCCAGTAGCAGACAGCGATCATGGCAGCGCGATGGCTACACCTTC
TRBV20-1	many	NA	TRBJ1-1	CSARVGGRYTEAFF	TGCAGTGCTAGAGTCGGGGGCAGGTACACTGAAGCTTTCTTT
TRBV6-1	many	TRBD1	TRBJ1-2	CASSPGTAKDGYTF	TGTGCCAGCAGCCCCGGGACAGCGAAGGATGGCTACACCTTC